These T cell receptor beta chains were read from a single sample in a study of blood T cell repertoires in COVID-19. Generated by immunoSEQ multiplex PCR, the TCRdb table keeps only in-frame clones and is missing some. The repertoire includes about 73,000 clones, 90% of them detected once, and roughly 15% sits in the top ten. The sequencing input was peripheral blood. These receptors were collected from an elderly woman with active or convalescent COVID-19. Both conserved end residues are part of each CDR3. Part of the rows lack a size; the others show once, few, many or a class for expanded clones.

TRBV14	TRBJ1-6	-	CASSPRGFNSPLHF
TRBV27	TRBJ2-3	-	CASSSRDSSTDTQYF
TRBV7-3	TRBJ1-1	-	CASSPGRANTEAFF
TRBV6-1	TRBJ1-4	-	CASSEGGRGFANEKLFF
TRBV24-1	TRBJ2-3	-	CATSDPAGGPTDTQYF
TRBV19	TRBJ1-2	-	CASSMGQGNYGYTF
TRBV4-1	TRBJ1-4	-	CASSQDPMATNEKLFF
TRBV28	TRBJ1-6	-	CASSLAGLGSYNSPLHF
TRBV7-8	TRBJ2-6	-	CASSLRWGRGANVLTF
TRBV19	TRBJ1-1	-	CASTARAGSEMNTEAFF
TRBV27	TRBJ2-5	-	CASSFTPAAGYQTQYF
TRBV12-3/TRBV12-4	TRBJ1-4	-	CASGQGVKLFF
TRBV27	TRBJ2-3	-	CASSPEGLTDTQYF
TRBV5-1	TRBJ2-1	-	CASSISGTYNEQFF
TRBV18	TRBJ1-1	-	CASSPVSSDSTEAFF
TRBV10-3	TRBJ2-2	-	CAISDPGQGATGELFF
TRBV7-6	TRBJ2-1	-	CASSLLDTSYNEQFF
TRBV4-3	TRBJ1-6	-	CASSQAMVRGSYNSPLHF
TRBV2	TRBJ2-7	-	CASSYRGHSYEQYF
TRBV9	TRBJ1-1	few	CASSVGQGSTEAFF
TRBV28	TRBJ2-2	-	CASSLGARGPGELFF
TRBV6-4	TRBJ1-4	-	CASSDPTSRDRVVNEKLFF
TRBV5-1	TRBJ2-7	-	CASSLGGPPHEQYF
TRBV5-4	TRBJ2-3	-	CASSLETESTDTQYF
TRBV9	TRBJ2-2	-	CASSATGFGELFF
TRBV6-5	TRBJ2-3	-	CASSYVDRGTDTQYF
TRBV5-4	TRBJ2-7	-	CASSLNRGSLEQYF
TRBV4-1	TRBJ2-1	-	CASSFIAGAYNEQFF